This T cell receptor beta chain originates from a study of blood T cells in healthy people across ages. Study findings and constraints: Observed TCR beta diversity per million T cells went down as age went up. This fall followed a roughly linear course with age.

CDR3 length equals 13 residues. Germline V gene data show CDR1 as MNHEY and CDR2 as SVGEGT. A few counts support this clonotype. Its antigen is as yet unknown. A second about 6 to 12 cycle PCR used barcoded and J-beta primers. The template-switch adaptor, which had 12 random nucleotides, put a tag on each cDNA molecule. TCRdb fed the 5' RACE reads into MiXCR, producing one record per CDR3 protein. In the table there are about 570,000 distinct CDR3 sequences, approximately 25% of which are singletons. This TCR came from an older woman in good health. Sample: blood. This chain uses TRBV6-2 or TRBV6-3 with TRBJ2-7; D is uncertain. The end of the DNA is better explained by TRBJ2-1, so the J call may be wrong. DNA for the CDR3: TGTGCCAGCAGTTACGACCAATACAATGAGCAGTTCTTC. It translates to CASSYDQYNEQFF.